These 19 T cell receptor beta chains originate from one sample sequenced in a study of T cell responses to AZD1222 COVID-19 vaccine. Data came from immunoSEQ multiplex PCR; TCRdb stores just in-frame clones and leaves some out. The sample holds roughly 160,000 clones, 88% seen once. The specimen comprised peripheral blood, sampled on day 0 of AZD1222 vaccination. The origin of the receptors is an adult in good health.

This chain uses TRBV2 with TRBJ1-2, with TRBD1 as a possible D gene (5 bases). Germline CDR1 SNHLY, CDR2 FYNNEI. The CDR3 runs to 14 residues. V lost 6 bases and J 0 bases, leaving 11 bases between the germline ends. The CDR3 DNA reads as TGTGCCAGCAGCCTGGGGGGGGCTAACTATGGCTACACCTTC. The encoded protein is CASSLGGANYGYTF.

The V gene is TRBV10-3, the J gene TRBJ2-2, with D possibly matching TRBD2 (6 bases). The ends were cut back, 0 bases at V and 7 bases at J, with 15 bases in the middle. The germline CDR1 and CDR2 sequences are ENHRY and SYGVKD. The CDR3 is made up of 16 amino acids. The CDR3 DNA reads as TGTGCCATCAGTGAGTCGATTAGCGGAGTAGGCGGGGAGCTGTTTTTT. Its protein product is CAISESISGVGGELFF.

The chain is built from TRBV28 and TRBJ1-6, with D perhaps TRBD1 (6 bases). Per germline, CDR1 MDHEN and CDR2 SYDVKM. CDR3 length: 15 amino acids. The ends were cut back, 5 bases at V and 5 bases at J, with 13 bases in the middle. The DNA for the CDR3 is TGTGCCAGCAGTACCGGGACATCACATAATTCACCCCTCCACTTT. Its translation is CASSTGTSHNSPLHF.

V and J are TRBV2 and TRBJ1-2; D is ambiguous. Germline CDR1 reads SNHLY; CDR2 reads FYNNEI. The length of the CDR3 is 14 residues. Trimming stripped 4 bases from V and 8 bases from J, with 17 bases between. The CDR3 region is CASSGRSSSWGYTF. The CDR3 bases are TGTGCCAGCAGTGGGAGATCCTCCTCGTGGGGCTACACCTTC.

This clone occurred a few times. This chain joins TRBV28 and TRBJ2-5; TRBD1 matches at 8 bases. Germline CDR1 is MDHEN and CDR2 is SYDVKM. The CDR3 runs to 11 residues. Trimming cost V 5 bases and J 7 bases; bases outside gene matches: 0. The CDR3 is CASSTGGTQYF. CDR3 nucleotides: TGTGCCAGCAGTACAGGGGGGACCCAGTACTTC.

The genes are TRBV18 and TRBJ2-7; 9 positions agree with TRBD1. Looked up from germline, CDR1 is KGHSH and CDR2 is LQKENI. CDR3 length equals 14 residues. V lost 3 bases, J lost 5 bases, and 5 bases stayed unmatched. The CDR3 loop reads CASSPGQGSHEQYF. DNA of the CDR3: TGTGCCAGCTCACCGGGACAGGGTTCTCACGAGCAGTACTTC.

V usage is TRBV28 and J usage is TRBJ1-4, with a weak D call TRBD1 (5 bases). The germline V and J ends were trimmed by 4 bases and 7 bases, with 16 bases remaining between them. CDR1 MDHEN and CDR2 SYDVKM come from the germline V gene. This CDR3 region has 15 residues. CDR3 sequence: CASSSPGRSSEKLFF. In DNA form, the CDR3 reads TGTGCCAGCAGTTCCCCGGGACGTTCCAGTGAAAAACTGTTTTTT. The whole variable domain, filled in from reference TRBV28 and TRBJ1-4, reads DVKVTQSSRYLVKRTGEKVFLECVQDMDHENMFWYRQDPGLGLRLIYFSYDVKMKEKGDIPEGYSVSREKKERFSLILESASTNQTSMYLCASSSPGRSSEKLFFGSGTQLSVL.

The chain employs TRBV7-2 and TRBJ2-5; 7 bases match TRBD1. The CDR3 is made up of 15 amino acids. V was pared by 3 bases and J by 5 bases, with 9 bases of the junction left unmatched. The germline V gene encodes CDR1 SGHTA and CDR2 FQGNSA. CDR3 coding DNA: TGTGCCAGCAGCTTCGACAGGGCCTCTGGGGAGACCCAGTACTTC. It codes for CASSFDRASGETQYF.

The chain couples TRBV25-1 to TRBJ1-1, with 7 bases matching TRBD1. The CDR3 loop spans 12 amino acids. Germline assignment: CDR1 MGHDK and CDR2 SYGVNS. The V gene end was trimmed by 6 bases and the J gene end by 5 bases; junction bases not matched to a gene: 3. As DNA, the CDR3 is TGTGCCAGCAGAAGGGGGCTGACTGAAGCTTTCTTT. This sequence encodes CASRRGLTEAFF.

V is TRBV3-1 (or the pseudogene TRBV3-2) and J is TRBJ1-5, with unresolved D. The CDR3 has 16 residues. From germline, CDR1 is LGHDT and CDR2 YNNKEL (reference sequence). The V end was cut by 3 bases, the J end by 0 bases, with 12 bases between. Here the CDR3 reads CASSHSDPDSNQPQHF. The CDR3 DNA follows: TGTGCCAGCAGCCACTCAGACCCGGATAGCAATCAGCCCCAGCATTTT.

The genes are TRBV7-2 and TRBJ2-5; weak D call: TRBD2 (5 bases). V gave up 1 base and J gave up 4 bases, with 10 bases separating them. CDR1 SGHTA and CDR2 FQGNSA come from the germline V gene. The CDR3 runs to 14 residues. The CDR3 protein is CASSLVRGRETQYF. CDR3 DNA: TGTGCCAGCAGCTTAGTCCGGGGAAGAGAGACCCAGTACTTC.

The chain recombines TRBV19 with TRBJ1-1, with a tentative D call TRBD1 (6 bases). CDR3 length equals 15 residues. The V end lost 5 bases, the J end lost 1 base, and 14 bases lay between the germline ends. Looked up from germline, CDR1 is LNHDA and CDR2 is SQIVND (reference sequence). The CDR3 region is CASSLSGTPNTEAFF. CDR3 nucleotides: TGTGCCAGTAGTCTTTCCGGGACACCGAACACTGAAGCTTTCTTT.

V usage is TRBV5-1 and J usage is TRBJ2-2; no reliable D call. CDR1 SGHRS and CDR2 YFSETQ come from the germline V gene. The CDR3 length is 14 residues. V lost 2 bases and J lost 7, with 12 bases in between. The CDR3 DNA reads as TGCGCCAGCAGCTTTTCAGTAGCAGGCGGGGAGCTGTTTTTT. Encoded protein: CASSFSVAGGELFF.

This clone came up once. The chain recombines TRBV4-3 with TRBJ1-2, with D unresolved. V gave up 4 bases and J gave up 2 bases, with 8 bases separating them. Looked up from germline, CDR1 is LGHNA and CDR2 is YSLEER. The CDR3 is 13 amino acids. The CDR3: CASSPERNYGYTF. CDR3 sequence (DNA): TGCGCCAGCAGCCCCGAGCGGAACTATGGCTACACCTTC.

The gene calls are TRBV6-5 and TRBJ1-6; tentatively, D is TRBD1 (6 bases). V shed 7 bases and J shed 10 bases, with 20 bases lying between them. The CDR3 contains 15 residues. Germline V gene sequence: CDR1 MNHEY, CDR2 SVGAGI. In DNA, the CDR3 is TGTGCCAGCACCCCGGAGCGTCAGGGGAGGTCACCCCTCCACTTT. Encoded protein: CASTPERQGRSPLHF.

V is TRBV6-6 and J is TRBJ2-3, with unresolved D. Germline lookup yields CDR1 MNHNY and CDR2 SVGAGI (reference sequence). V was clipped by 0 bases and J by 0 bases, with 4 bases between them. The CDR3 is made up of 14 amino acids. CDR3 in DNA: TGTGCCAGCAGTTACTCCCTTAGCACAGATACGCAGTATTTT. Its translation is CASSYSLSTDTQYF.

The rearrangement uses TRBV6-5 and TRBJ1-3; 7 bases fit TRBD1. Germline CDR1 reads MNHEY; CDR2 reads SVGAGI. Trimming cost V 2 bases and J 4 bases; bases outside gene matches: 5. CDR3 size: 15 residues. The CDR3 loop is CASSYDGTAGNTIYF. The CDR3 coding sequence is TGTGCCAGCAGTTACGACGGGACAGCCGGAAACACCATATATTTT.

V gene TRBV5-5 combines with J gene TRBJ1-6; TRBD1 is a possible D gene (5 bases). CDR3 size: 16 residues. Per the germline V gene, CDR1 is SGHKS and CDR2 is YYEKEE (reference sequence). With 4 bases removed from V and 0 bases from J, the gap between germline ends came to 11 bases. The CDR3 DNA sequence: TGTGCCAGCAGCCCGTCGGGGGGCTCCTATAATTCACCCCTCCACTTT. Translated: CASSPSGGSYNSPLHF.

The chain is built from TRBV30 and TRBJ1-5; D unclear. CDR3 length: 13 residues. V was shortened by 5 bases and J by 2 bases, with 10 bases between the two germline ends. CDR1 and CDR2 (germline): GTSNPN, SVGIG (reference sequence). The CDR3 here is CAWEGGGNQPQHF. Here the CDR3 DNA reads TGTGCCTGGGAAGGAGGCGGCAATCAGCCCCAGCATTTT.